Following are 27 T cell receptor beta chains from one sample sequenced in a study of T cell responses to AZD1222 COVID-19 vaccine (dated by TCRdb to the early 2020s). The time point label, as the study defines it: baseline before first vaccination. The treatment or condition tag for this specimen amounts to: meningococcal conjugate vaccine given as trial control. Receptor libraries were prepared by the immunoSEQ multiplex PCR assay. Drawn from immuneACCESS, this table holds only the in-frame rearrangements with V and J called that TCRdb kept. Clones are partly lost; checked studies trace under half to an unresolved V gene and leave the rest unexplained. The sample contains 120,000 to 150,000 clones, more than 75% of them found a single time. The top ten constitute approximately 4% of the sample. The sample here was peripheral blood, taken on day 0 of MenACWY control vaccination. These receptor sequences come from an adult in good health.

The chain is built from TRBV4-2 and TRBJ1-4, with unresolved D. This CDR3 contains 14 residues. Germline V lookup: CDR1 LGHNA, CDR2 YNFKEQ. Trimming took 4 bases from V and 5 from J, leaving 11 bases between them. CDR3 protein: CASSLGQQNEKLFF. The CDR3 DNA reads TGTGCCAGCAGCCTGGGCCAGCAGAATGAAAAACTGTTTTTT.

The gene calls are TRBV4-2 and TRBJ2-1; 9 bases are shared with TRBD1. The J segment lost 0 bases and the V segment lost 7 bases, leaving 7 bases of the junction unmatched. The CDR3 runs 16 residues. Germline V gene sequence: CDR1 LGHNA, CDR2 YNFKEQ. As DNA, the CDR3 is TGTGCCAGCACTCGGACAGGGGATCTCTCCTACAATGAGCAGTTCTTC. As protein: CASTRTGDLSYNEQFF.

V is TRBV7-2 and J is TRBJ1-1; tentative D call: TRBD1 (5 bases). V was shortened by 4 bases and J by 4 bases, with 16 bases between the two germline ends. The CDR3 sequence is 15 residues long. The germline CDR1 and CDR2 sequences are SGHTA and FQGNSA. The CDR3, as DNA: TGTGCCAGCAGCTCCGGGGCCTGGGGAGGCACTGAAGCTTTCTTT. Protein: CASSSGAWGGTEAFF.

The chain carries TRBV3-1 (or the pseudogene TRBV3-2) and TRBJ1-5; D is undetermined. The V end lost 1 base, the J end lost 4 bases, and 5 bases lay between the germline ends. The germline V gene has CDR1 LGHDT and CDR2 YNNKEL (reference sequence). This CDR3 is 13 amino acids long. The CDR3 nucleotides are TGTGCCAGCAGCCAAGTTCAGAATCAGCCCCAGCATTTT. Amino acid sequence: CASSQVQNQPQHF.

The V call is TRBV6-5, the J call TRBJ1-2; D not certain. Germline values: CDR1 MNHEY, CDR2 SVGAGI. The CDR3 length is 14 residues. The germline V and J ends were trimmed by 7 bases and 6 bases, with 18 bases remaining between them. CDR3 sequence (DNA): TGTGCCAGCACCCGAGGTCTCCCCCAGGATGGCTACACCTTC. Translated, it gives CASTRGLPQDGYTF.

In DNA form, the CDR3 reads TGTGCCAGCAGCTTAGAAGGGACAGCCCTTCGGAACACCTTC. Its protein product is CASSLEGTALRNTF. The V gene is TRBV11-2, the J gene TRBJ1-2; TRBD1 matches at 7 bases. CDR1 is SGHAT, CDR2 FQNNGV, per germline. This CDR3 is built from 14 residues. V trimming: 0 bases; J trimming: 12 bases; junction bases outside the gene matches: 10. Full variable domain (remainder filled in from reference TRBV11-2 and TRBJ1-2): EAGVAQSPRYKIIEKRQSVAFWCNPISGHATLYWYQQILGQGPKLLIQFQNNGVVDDSQLPKDRFSAERLKGVDSTLKIQPAKLEDSAVYLCASSLEGTALRNTFGSGTRLTVV.

This clone was detected a few times. This sequence joins TRBV3-1 (or the pseudogene TRBV3-2) and TRBJ1-2; D gene unclear. V was cut by 6 bases and J by 4 bases, with 21 bases left in between. The CDR3 runs to 16 residues. CDR1 LGHDT and CDR2 YNNKEL come from the germline V gene (reference sequence). CDR3 region: CASSPTPSARGYGYTF. In nucleotides, the CDR3 is TGTGCCAGCAGTCCTACGCCTTCTGCGCGCGGCTATGGCTACACCTTC.

For this clone: Other DNA sequences in this specimen translate into the identical CDR3. The V gene is TRBV4-2, the J gene TRBJ1-5; 9 nucleotides match TRBD1. The CDR3 runs to 14 residues. V lost 0 bases to trimming and J lost 6 bases; unmatched junction nucleotides: 0. Germline values: CDR1 LGHNA, CDR2 YNFKEQ. CDR3 sequence (DNA): TGTGCCAGCAGCCAAGAGGACAGGGGTCAGCCCCAGCATTTT. Residues: CASSQEDRGQPQHF.

The chain links TRBV6-1 to TRBJ1-6, with a possible D match to TRBD1 (5 bases). The CDR3 sequence is 16 residues long. With 0 bases removed from V and 6 bases from J, the gap between germline ends came to 12 bases. The germline gives CDR1 MNHNS, CDR2 SASEGT. CDR3 in amino acids: CASSEAHGAVNSPLHF. CDR3 nucleotide sequence: TGTGCCAGCAGTGAAGCGCACGGGGCTGTTAATTCACCCCTCCACTTT.

The rearrangement uses TRBV7-9 and TRBJ2-7; D call uncertain. Looked up from germline, CDR1 is SEHNR and CDR2 is FQNEAQ (reference sequence). There are 12 residues in the CDR3. V was shortened by 8 bases and J by 6 bases, with 14 bases between the two germline ends. The CDR3 sequence is CASVGNQFEQYF. DNA for the CDR3: TGTGCCAGCGTGGGGAACCAGTTCGAGCAGTACTTC. Full variable domain (remainder filled in from reference TRBV7-9 and TRBJ2-7): DTGVSQNPRHKITKRGQNVTFRCDPISEHNRLYWYRQTLGQGPEFLTYFQNEAQLEKSRLLSDRFSAERPKGSFSTLEIQRTEQGDSAMYLCASVGNQFEQYFGPGTRLTVT.

This clone was found a few times. This chain joins TRBV5-8 and TRBJ1-4, with 7 bases that match TRBD1. The length of the CDR3 is 15 residues. In germline, CDR1 is SGHTS, CDR2 YDEGEE. The ends lost 1 base at V and 5 bases at J; junction bases unmatched: 5. The CDR3 here is CASSLRGQLNEKLFF. DNA of the CDR3: TGTGCCAGCAGCTTGAGGGGACAGCTAAATGAAAAACTGTTTTTT.

The CDR3 DNA is TGTGCCAGCAGTGAGGTGGGGCGCCTACAAGAGACCCAGTACTTC. Translated, it gives CASSEVGRLQETQYF. V usage is TRBV2 and J usage is TRBJ2-5, with D possibly TRBD1 on 5 matching bases. Per the germline V gene, CDR1 is SNHLY and CDR2 is FYNNEI. Trimming took off 3 bases at V and 2 bases at J, with 13 bases between the two ends. The CDR3 is made up of 15 amino acids.

This clone was recorded once. The chain links TRBV9 to TRBJ2-1, with D possibly TRBD2 on 5 matching bases. The CDR3 has 17 amino acids. The germline V gene encodes CDR1 SGDLS and CDR2 YYNGEE. Trimming stripped 2 bases from V and 8 bases from J, with 23 bases between. CDR3 sequence: CASSVRFERRTSDEQFF. The CDR3 nucleotides are TGTGCCAGCAGCGTGCGCTTTGAGCGGCGCACCTCTGATGAGCAGTTCTTC.

For the CDR3, the DNA is TGTGCCAGCACCGACGACAGGGCATCTTTAGCTAATGAAAAACTGTTTTTT. It is translated as CASTDDRASLANEKLFF. The rearrangement joins TRBV28 to TRBJ1-4, with 7 bases lining up with TRBD1. V was pared by 7 bases and J by 3 bases, with 14 bases of the junction left unmatched. CDR1 and CDR2 (germline): MDHEN, SYDVKM. CDR3 size: 17 residues.

J is TRBJ1-6 and V is TRBV9, with 9 bases matching TRBD1. The junction had 0 bases not matched to a gene; V was cut back by 2 bases and J by 0 bases. This CDR3 has 16 amino acids. Germline loops: CDR1 SGDLS, CDR2 YYNGEE. The CDR3 DNA is TGTGCCAGCAGCGTGGGACAGGGCTCCTATAATTCACCCCTCCACTTT. Amino acids: CASSVGQGSYNSPLHF. Using reference TRBV9 and TRBJ1-6 for the parts outside the CDR3, the full variable domain is DSGVTQTPKHLITATGQRVTLRCSPRSGDLSVYWYQQSLDQGLQFLIQYYNGEERAKGNILERFSAQQFPDLHSELNLSSLELGDSALYFCASSVGQGSYNSPLHFGNGTRLTVT.

The V and J genes are TRBV28 and TRBJ2-6, with a weak D call TRBD1 (7 bases). The V gene's germline CDR1 is MDHEN and CDR2 SYDVKM. The CDR3 runs to 15 residues. The germline V and J ends were trimmed by 2 bases and 3 bases, with 8 bases remaining between them. In DNA, the CDR3 is TGTGCCAGCAGTTTACAGGGGGGTGGGGCCAACGTCCTGACTTTC. Translating it yields CASSLQGGGANVLTF.

The chain recombines TRBV19 with TRBJ2-1; tentative D call: TRBD2 (5 bases). In germline, CDR1 is LNHDA, CDR2 SQIVND (reference sequence). V lost 4 bases, J lost 9 bases, and 16 bases lay in between. The CDR3 extends over 14 amino acids. The chain's CDR3 is CASSNQAVTGEQFF. CDR3 DNA sequence: TGTGCCAGTAGTAACCAAGCGGTTACCGGTGAGCAGTTCTTC.

The rearrangement uses TRBV12-3 or TRBV12-4 and TRBJ1-2; D remains ambiguous. The V gene lost 5 bases and the J gene lost 9 bases, with 13 bases spanning the gap. The CDR3 sequence is 12 residues long. CDR3 nucleotides: TGTGCCAGCAGTCAGGAGTCAGGACGCTACACCTTC. Its translation is CASSQESGRYTF.

The V and J genes are TRBV7-2 and TRBJ1-5, with unresolved D. The V gene's germline CDR1 is SGHTA and CDR2 FQGNSA. CDR3 length: 17 amino acids. V dropped 2 bases and J dropped 0 bases, with 14 bases sitting between them. CDR3 nucleotides: TGTGCCAGCAGCTTATCGCCTCCCTCCTTTAGCAATCAGCCCCAGCATTTT. Protein: CASSLSPPSFSNQPQHF.

The rearrangement uses TRBV6-5 and TRBJ1-2; 9 bases align to TRBD1. The CDR3 has 15 residues. The germline gives CDR1 MNHEY, CDR2 SVGAGI. J lost 3 bases, V lost 6 bases, and 8 bases had no gene match. The DNA for the CDR3 is TGTGCCAGCAGGGAGGACAGGGGAGGAGACTATGGCTACACCTTC. The encoded protein is CASREDRGGDYGYTF.

This sequence joins TRBV18 and TRBJ1-2; D call uncertain. Germline lookup yields CDR1 KGHSH and CDR2 LQKENI. V lost 2 bases to trimming and J lost 5 bases, with 9 bases between them. The CDR3 is 13 residues long. This CDR3 reads CASSPEQLYGYTF. As DNA, the CDR3 is TGTGCCAGCTCACCAGAGCAGTTATATGGCTACACCTTC.

The J gene is TRBJ1-4, the V gene TRBV5-8; no reliable D call. This CDR3 spans 17 amino acids. Germline V CDR1 and CDR2: SGHTS, YDEGEE. Trimming took off 2 bases at V and 0 bases at J, with 14 bases between the two ends. The CDR3 DNA is TGTGCCAGCAGCTTCGGACGGAGCCCGGCAACTAATGAAAAACTGTTTTTT. Protein product: CASSFGRSPATNEKLFF. Using reference TRBV5-8 and TRBJ1-4 for the parts outside the CDR3, the full variable domain is EAGVTQSPTHLIKTRGQQATLRCSPISGHTSVYWYQQALGLGLQFLLWYDEGEERNRGNFPPRFSGRQFPNYSSELNVNALELEDSALYLCASSFGRSPATNEKLFFGSGTQLSVL.

The V call is TRBV15, the J call TRBJ1-2, with TRBD1 matching over 11 bases. Germline values: CDR1 LNHNV, CDR2 YYDKDF (reference sequence). CDR3 length: 15 residues. V lost 1 base, J lost 7 bases, and 5 bases stayed unmatched. The CDR3 DNA is TGTGCCACCAGCAGAGGAGGACAGGGGGCGGGTGGCTACACCTTC. It translates to CATSRGGQGAGGYTF. Combining the CDR3 with reference TRBV15 and TRBJ1-2 gives the whole variable domain DAMVIQNPRYQVTQFGKPVTLSCSQTLNHNVMYWYQQKSSQAPKLLFHYYDKDFNNEADTPDNFQSRRPNTSFCFLDIRSPGLGDTAMYLCATSRGGQGAGGYTFGSGTRLTVV.

The V call is TRBV5-1, the J call TRBJ1-2; D gene uncertain. Germline CDR1 SGHRS, CDR2 YFSETQ. V lost 0 bases to trimming and J lost 1 base, with 4 bases between them. There are 13 residues in the CDR3. For the CDR3, the DNA is TGCGCCAGCAGCTTGGACGGTAACTATGGCTACACCTTC. This sequence encodes CASSLDGNYGYTF.

This clone occurred once. V and J are TRBV13 and TRBJ2-2; D not resolved. Germline CDR1 reads PRHDT; CDR2 reads FYEKMQ (reference sequence). The CDR3 has 14 amino acids. V dropped 3 bases and J dropped 0 bases, with 5 bases sitting between them. Written as DNA, the CDR3 is TGTGCCAGCAGCTTGCCCCCGAACACCGGGGAGCTGTTTTTT. Its protein is CASSLPPNTGELFF.

The chain uses TRBV5-8 and TRBJ1-6, with 8 bases fitting TRBD1. CDR3 size: 16 residues. Germline CDR1 is SGHTS and CDR2 is YDEGEE. Germline trimming cut 0 bases from V and 6 bases from J; bases unmatched to any gene: 5. The CDR3 loop is CASSLDPGGFNSPLHF. The CDR3 DNA follows: TGTGCCAGCAGCTTGGACCCAGGGGGCTTTAATTCACCCCTCCACTTT.

The chain has TRBV7-6 and TRBJ1-3; TRBD1 aligns across 8 bases. The CDR3 totals 16 residues. CDR1 is SGHVS and CDR2 is FNYEAQ in the germline V gene. J was trimmed by 2 bases and V by 1 base; bases with no gene match: 4. CDR3 nucleotide sequence: TGTGCCAGCAGCTTAGTCGGGACAGGCCCTGGAAACACCATATATTTT. Protein product: CASSLVGTGPGNTIYF.